Presented here are 13 T cell receptor beta chains from one specimen sequenced in a study of early T cells in non-severe SARS-CoV-2 infection (dated by TCRdb to about 2021). The method was 5' RACE. Instrument on record: NextSeq 500. Using fastp at Q25 and MiXCR, TCRdb reprocessed the public reads and kept productive beta chains. Each entry is one CDR3 protein sequence, shown with its most common DNA and genes. The sample table holds approximately 110,000 distinct CDR3 sequences, of which 15% were seen once. The ten largest clones take up 21% of the sample. Sequencing used whole blood. These receptor sequences come from an adult who was a healthcare worker with PCR-confirmed SARS-CoV-2 infection or an uninfected control (not recorded which).

This clonotype was observed a handful of times. V and J are TRBV5-6 and TRBJ1-6; D ambiguous. CDR1 and CDR2 from the germline V gene are SGHDT and YYEEEE. The CDR3 spans 12 residues. V dropped 3 bases and J dropped 9 bases, with 7 bases sitting between them. CDR3 coding DNA: TGTGCCAGCAGCTGGGCCGGTTCACCCCTCCACTTT. This gives the protein CASSWAGSPLHF.

This clonotype has just a few counts. The CDR3 DNA follows: TGTGCCAGCAGCTTATCTGGGGGTCAGGCTCAGCCCCAGCATTTT. Protein sequence: CASSLSGGQAQPQHF. The genes are TRBV11-2 and TRBJ1-5; D perhaps matches TRBD1 (5 bases). Per the germline V gene, CDR1 is SGHAT and CDR2 is FQNNGV. V was cut by 2 bases and J by 6 bases, with 14 bases left in between. There are 15 residues in the CDR3.

This clonotype was counted only a few times. The chain couples TRBV9 to TRBJ2-3; 8 bases are a match to TRBD2. CDR1 and CDR2 from the germline V gene are SGDLS and YYNGEE. J was trimmed by 0 bases and V by 2 bases; bases with no gene match: 2. This CDR3 is 15 amino acids long. CDR3 coding DNA: TGTGCCAGCAGCGTTGAGCGGGGGAGCACAGATACGCAGTATTTT. Translation gives CASSVERGSTDTQYF.

This clonotype was counted ten times or more. The CDR3 spells CAISEAGYEQYF. The CDR3 DNA follows: TGTGCCATCAGTGAGGCGGGCTACGAGCAGTACTTC. The genes are TRBV10-3 and TRBJ2-7; tentatively, D is TRBD2 (5 bases). CDR1 and CDR2 (germline): ENHRY, SYGVKD. The CDR3 loop spans 12 amino acids. Between the trimmed V and J ends, which lost 2 bases and 3 bases, there was a span of 5 bases.

A remark on this clonotype: This sequence may be a read error, since a much larger clone differs from it by one base. The CDR3 does not end in the conserved phenylalanine or tryptophan, so this is likely a read error. This chain links TRBV6-6 with TRBJ2-6; D ambiguous. V was trimmed by 8 bases and J by 4 bases, leaving 6 bases between them. The germline V gene has CDR1 MNHNY and CDR2 SVGAGI (reference sequence). This CDR3 is 12 amino acids long. CDR3 loop: CASSRGANVLTL. CDR3 nucleotides: TGTGCCAGCTCTAGAGGGGCCAACGTCCTGACTTTG.

In nucleotides, the CDR3 is TGTGCCAGCAGTTACGTCGTGGTCGCCTATGGCTACACCTTC. Translation: CASSYVVVAYGYTF. The rearrangement links TRBV12-3 or TRBV12-4 to TRBJ1-2; D ambiguous. V lost 4 bases, J lost 4 bases, and 13 bases lay in between. This CDR3 spans 14 amino acids.

This clonotype was seen more than once but under ten times. The final CDR3 position lacks the conserved phenylalanine or tryptophan, pointing to a likely read error. It is unclear where the CDR3 begins or ends on the DNA, so no DNA is shown, and the CDR3 is as TCRdb lists it. The V and J genes are TRBV27 and TRBJ1-2. Per the germline V gene, CDR1 is MNHEY and CDR2 is SMNVEV (reference sequence). The CDR3 is 14 amino acids in total, end residues counted. CDR3 sequence reads: CASSSPYGRIMATC.

The chain's CDR3 is CASSQARGGQETQYF. The CDR3 DNA reads TGTGCCAGCAGCCAAGCCCGGGGGGGACAAGAGACCCAGTACTTC. V gene TRBV3-1 combines with J gene TRBJ2-5; 8 nucleotides line up with TRBD2. The CDR3 consists of 15 residues. In germline, CDR1 is LGHDT, CDR2 YNNKEL (reference sequence). The ends lost 1 base at V and 2 bases at J; junction bases unmatched: 3.

The count of this clonotype is one. This chain links TRBV2 with TRBJ2-1; 7 bases align to TRBD1. This CDR3 region has 14 residues. CDR1 is SNHLY, CDR2 FYNNEI, per germline. V shed 6 bases and J 0 bases; nucleotides not matched to a gene: 2. The CDR3 bases are TGTGCCAGCAGACGGGACAGCTCCTACAATGAGCAGTTCTTC. Its translation is CASRRDSSYNEQFF.

This clonotype appeared a few times. The gene calls are TRBV29-1 and TRBJ2-1; TRBD2 matches at 7 bases. V shed 4 bases and J 6 bases; nucleotides not matched to a gene: 6. The germline V gene has CDR1 SQVTM and CDR2 ANQGSEA. This CDR3 region has 13 residues. The CDR3 reads CSVGGTTTNEQFF. In nucleotides, the CDR3 is TGCAGCGTTGGTGGGACTACCACCAATGAGCAGTTCTTC.

This clonotype was seen many times. CDR3 residues: CASSYGNRPSPSGYTF. In DNA, the CDR3 is TGTGCCAGCAGTTACGGGAACCGGCCCTCTCCCTCTGGCTACACCTTC. J is TRBJ1-2 and V is TRBV6-6; no clear D. This CDR3 has 16 amino acids. V was trimmed by 2 bases and J by 7 bases, leaving 20 bases between them. Per germline, CDR1 MNHNY and CDR2 SVGAGI (reference sequence).

V gene TRBV5-1 combines with J gene TRBJ1-3, with 9 bases fitting TRBD1. The trim removed 4 bases at V and 0 bases at J, leaving 5 bases unmatched. The CDR3 is 16 residues long. The V gene's germline CDR1 is SGHRS and CDR2 YFSETQ. The CDR3 coding sequence is TGCGCCAGCAGCCTGGTGGGACAGGGCTCTGGAAACACCATATATTTT. This sequence encodes CASSLVGQGSGNTIYF. The full variable domain, with the rest looked up from reference TRBV5-1 and TRBJ1-3, is KAGVTQTPRYLIKTRGQQVTLSCSPISGHRSVSWYQQTPGQGLQFLFEYFSETQRNKGNFPGRFSGRQFSNSRSEMNVSTLELGDSALYLCASSLVGQGSGNTIYFGEGSWLTVV.

This chain uses TRBV2 with TRBJ2-1, with D maybe TRBD1 (6 bases). Germline lookup yields CDR1 SNHLY and CDR2 FYNNEI. This CDR3 is 14 amino acids long. V shed 6 bases and J shed 8 bases, with 17 bases lying between them. CDR3 DNA: TGTGCCAGCAGAGATGCACAGTGGACAGATGAGCAGTTCTTC. As protein: CASRDAQWTDEQFF.